What follows are 31 T cell receptor beta chains derived from one specimen sequenced in a study of cytomegalovirus exposure and HLA in healthy donors. The PCR had 60 Vbeta and 13 Jbeta primers. Assay: immunoSEQ multiplex PCR; the TCRdb copy retains only in-frame clones and omits some. The data contain 45,000 to 65,000 clones, 70% to 80% of them singletons. Material for sequencing was PBMCs. Source of these receptors: a woman aged 40 to 50 in good health and CMV-seropositive.

The gene calls are TRBV7-2 and TRBJ1-6, with D perhaps matching TRBD1 (6 bases). CDR1 and CDR2 (germline): SGHTA, FQGNSA. This CDR3 has 15 residues. V lost 4 bases and J lost 7, with 14 bases in between. In DNA, the CDR3 is TGTGCCAGCAGCTCCCGGGGGGGCCTAAATTCACCCCTCCACTTT. This encodes CASSSRGGLNSPLHF.

The chain combines TRBV6-5 with TRBJ1-1; 7 nucleotides line up with TRBD1. The V gene end was trimmed by 8 bases and the J gene end by 1 base; junction bases not matched to a gene: 4. The length of the CDR3 is 13 residues. The germline gives CDR1 MNHEY, CDR2 SVGAGI. The CDR3 coding sequence is TGTGCCAGCCAGGGGACAGAGAACACTGAAGCTTTCTTT. It yields the protein CASQGTENTEAFF.

J is TRBJ1-4 and V is TRBV11-2, with D tentatively TRBD1 (6 bases). V was clipped by 2 bases and J by 5 bases, with 12 bases between them. The CDR3 length is 15 residues. Per germline, CDR1 SGHAT and CDR2 FQNNGV. The CDR3 bases are TGTGCCAGCAGCTTACATCGGGGGGCGAATGAAAAACTGTTTTTT. Translated, it gives CASSLHRGANEKLFF.

The chain uses TRBV6-1 and TRBJ1-2; the D gene is possibly TRBD1 (5 bases). The CDR3 consists of 17 residues. V was clipped by 1 base and J by 0 bases, with 15 bases between them. Germline-derived CDR1 and CDR2 are MNHNS and SASEGT. CDR3 residues: CASSEGDTGASNYGYTF. As DNA, the CDR3 is TGTGCCAGCAGTGAAGGCGACACTGGGGCCTCTAACTATGGCTACACCTTC.

The chain employs TRBV5-4 and TRBJ2-7; no clear D gene. Germline CDR1 SGHNT, CDR2 YYREEE (reference sequence). V gave up 6 bases and J gave up 5 bases, with 18 bases separating them. This CDR3 comprises 14 residues. CDR3 sequence: CASMGPSSPNEQYF. The CDR3 bases are TGTGCCAGCATGGGCCCCTCCTCACCCAACGAGCAGTACTTC.

J is TRBJ1-4 and V is TRBV6-1, with TRBD1 as a possible D gene (6 bases). CDR1 is MNHNS, CDR2 SASEGT, per germline. The CDR3 loop spans 13 amino acids. With 5 bases removed from V and 7 bases from J, the gap between germline ends came to 11 bases. CDR3 amino acids: CASSQGHFEKLFF. The CDR3 region has the DNA TGTGCCAGCAGTCAGGGACACTTTGAAAAACTGTTTTTT.

The chain combines TRBV5-4 with TRBJ2-1; a weak D match, TRBD1 (6 bases). The germline V gene has CDR1 SGHNT and CDR2 YYREEE (reference sequence). The ends were cut back, 4 bases at V and 6 bases at J, with 8 bases in the middle. The CDR3 has 12 residues. CDR3 protein: CASSPTGNEQFF. In DNA, the CDR3 is TGTGCCAGCAGCCCGACAGGCAATGAGCAGTTCTTC.

CDR3 bases: TGTGCCAGCAGCCCTGAGCGGGGGCTAGCCAAAAACATTCAGTACTTC. Translated: CASSPERGLAKNIQYF. The chain links TRBV7-2 to TRBJ2-4, with 8 bases aligning to TRBD2. The CDR3 covers 16 residues. V trimming: 5 bases; J trimming: 0 bases; junction bases outside the gene matches: 6. Germline loops: CDR1 SGHTA, CDR2 FQGNSA.

The rearrangement joins TRBV4-1 to TRBJ1-1, with TRBD1 matching 9 bases. The CDR3 length is 16 residues. V lost 1 base, J lost 4 bases, and 7 bases stayed unmatched. Germline CDR1 reads MGHRA; CDR2 reads YSYEKL. The CDR3 bases are TGCGCCAGCAGCCAAGCTGGGACAGGGTTTTCCACTGAAGCTTTCTTT. Translation: CASSQAGTGFSTEAFF.

The V gene is TRBV10-3, the J gene TRBJ2-6, with no clear D. Germline lookup yields CDR1 ENHRY and CDR2 SYGVKD. Trimming cost V 4 bases and J 0 bases, with 10 bases left between them. The CDR3 loop spans 16 amino acids. CDR3 nucleotide sequence: TGTGCCATCAGTGTGTGGCAGGCCTCTGGGGCCAACGTCCTGACTTTC. Translating it yields CAISVWQASGANVLTF.

V usage is TRBV7-9 and J usage is TRBJ2-7; 7 bases fit TRBD2. The germline CDR1 and CDR2 sequences are SEHNR and FQNEAQ (reference sequence). V was pared by 8 bases and J by 4 bases, with 11 bases of the junction left unmatched. CDR3 size: 14 residues. CDR3 in DNA: TGTGCCAGCTGCTGCCTAGCGGAGGATTACGAGCAGTACTTC. As protein: CASCCLAEDYEQYF.

The chain combines TRBV7-3 with TRBJ1-1; possible D gene TRBD1, 6 bases. The germline V and J ends were trimmed by 3 bases and 8 bases, with 13 bases remaining between them. This CDR3 contains 13 residues. Germline lookup yields CDR1 SGHTA and CDR2 FQGTGA. The CDR3 DNA reads TGTGCCAGCAGCTTTGACAGGTGGGGAGAAGCTTTCTTT. It codes for CASSFDRWGEAFF.

The chain uses TRBV28 and TRBJ2-7; 7 nucleotides match TRBD1. Trimming at V came to 6 bases and at J to 2 bases, leaving 10 bases not matched to a gene. Germline CDR1 reads MDHEN; CDR2 reads SYDVKM. CDR3 length: 15 residues. The CDR3: CASSRPQGQPYEQYF. The CDR3 DNA reads TGTGCCAGCAGCCGTCCTCAGGGACAGCCCTACGAGCAGTACTTC.

The CDR3 DNA is TGTGCCAGCAGCTTACTGGACAGGGGAGAAGCTTTCTTT. It is translated as CASSLLDRGEAFF. This chain uses TRBV7-2 with TRBJ1-1; the match to TRBD1 covers 9 bases. J lost 8 bases, V lost 2 bases, and 3 bases had no gene match. The CDR3 loop spans 13 amino acids. Germline V gene sequence: CDR1 SGHTA, CDR2 FQGNSA.

This clone has just a few counts. V usage is TRBV9 and J usage is TRBJ2-1; 7 bases match TRBD1. Looked up from germline, CDR1 is SGDLS and CDR2 is YYNGEE. The CDR3 spans 16 residues. V trimming: 4 bases; J trimming: 7 bases; junction bases outside the gene matches: 14. The CDR3 loop is CASSPSRDSLGNEQFF. The CDR3 DNA follows: TGTGCCAGCAGCCCATCCCGGGACAGTCTGGGGAATGAGCAGTTCTTC.

The chain recombines TRBV28 with TRBJ1-2; TRBD1 matches at 10 bases. Per germline, CDR1 MDHEN and CDR2 SYDVKM. There are 14 residues in the CDR3. V dropped 6 bases and J dropped 6; count of bases not matched to a gene: 7. This CDR3 is CASSPPGTGDGYTF. The CDR3, as DNA: TGTGCCAGCAGCCCCCCCGGGACAGGGGATGGCTACACCTTC.

The chain has TRBV6-5 and TRBJ1-2; no definite D call. The germline V gene encodes CDR1 MNHEY and CDR2 SVGAGI. CDR3 size: 13 residues. Trimming left V 6 bases short and J 8 bases short, with 16 bases between. The CDR3 coding sequence is TGTGCCAGCAGCCAACTAGGGCCCTGGGGCTACACCTTC. Translation gives CASSQLGPWGYTF.

This sequence joins TRBV2 and TRBJ1-6, with 10 bases identical to TRBD1. V dropped 7 bases and J dropped 9; count of bases not matched to a gene: 3. The CDR3 has 13 residues. From germline, CDR1 is SNHLY and CDR2 FYNNEI. CDR3 nucleotide sequence: TGTGCCAGCAACCGGGACAGGGGTTCACCCCTCCACTTT. This translates into CASNRDRGSPLHF.

The chain is built from TRBV7-9 and TRBJ2-1; D perhaps matches TRBD2 (6 bases). Germline CDR1 is SEHNR and CDR2 is FQNEAQ (reference sequence). V was clipped by 1 base and J by 7 bases, with 11 bases between them. The CDR3 runs to 14 residues. This CDR3 is CASSLVGGWNEQFF. For the CDR3, the DNA is TGTGCCAGCAGCTTAGTCGGGGGTTGGAATGAGCAGTTCTTC.

The chain links TRBV7-9 to TRBJ2-7; 9 nucleotides align to TRBD1. The germline CDR1 and CDR2 sequences are SEHNR and FQNEAQ (reference sequence). The CDR3 runs to 14 residues. V dropped 5 bases and J dropped 5; count of bases not matched to a gene: 7. The CDR3 DNA follows: TGTGCCAGCAGCGGAACAGGGGGCTTTGACGAGCAGTACTTC. This encodes CASSGTGGFDEQYF.

This rearrangement joins TRBV30 to TRBJ1-1; 10 bases match TRBD1. The CDR3 is 14 amino acids. The germline V gene has CDR1 GTSNPN and CDR2 SVGIG (reference sequence). The J segment lost 1 base and the V segment lost 2 bases, leaving 1 base of the junction unmatched. This chain's CDR3 is CAWSRDRGNTEAFF. In DNA, the CDR3 is TGTGCCTGGAGTAGGGACAGGGGGAACACTGAAGCTTTCTTT.

The V call is TRBV5-1, the J call TRBJ2-7, with D possibly TRBD1 on 5 matching bases. Trimming removed 7 bases from V and 5 bases from J, with 19 bases in between. Germline loops: CDR1 SGHRS, CDR2 YFSETQ. The CDR3 is 14 amino acids. CDR3 protein: CASQIGQPPNEQYF. CDR3 coding DNA: TGCGCCAGCCAAATTGGACAACCCCCGAACGAGCAGTACTTC.

The rearrangement joins TRBV27 to TRBJ1-5, with 7 bases lining up with TRBD1. The CDR3 loop spans 13 amino acids. Germline CDR1 MNHEY, CDR2 SMNVEV (reference sequence). Losses at the gene ends were 4 bases for V and 4 bases for J; bases not matched to a gene: 1. The CDR3 region is CASSSGGNQPQHF. In nucleotides, the CDR3 is TGTGCCAGCAGTTCAGGGGGAAATCAGCCCCAGCATTTT.

The V call is TRBV7-8, the J call TRBJ2-1, with 7 bases identical to TRBD2. V lost 0 bases, J lost 9 bases, and 8 bases stayed unmatched. Germline values: CDR1 SGHVS, CDR2 FQNEAQ. This CDR3 spans 15 amino acids. The CDR3 region has the DNA TGTGCCAGCAGCTTAGCGGGGGGGAGAGAAGGTGAGCAGTTCTTC. Protein product: CASSLAGGREGEQFF. The whole variable domain, remainder taken from reference TRBV7-8 and TRBJ2-1, is GAGVSQSPRYKVAKRGQDVALRCDPISGHVSLFWYQQALGQGPEFLTYFQNEAQLDKSGLPSDRFFAERPEGSVSTLKIQRTQQEDSAVYLCASSLAGGREGEQFFGPGTRLTVL.

The V and J genes are TRBV9 and TRBJ2-1; 9 bases map to TRBD2. The germline V gene has CDR1 SGDLS and CDR2 YYNGEE. This CDR3 comprises 17 residues. The J segment lost 2 bases and the V segment lost 0 bases, leaving 6 bases of the junction unmatched. This CDR3 reads CASSVGGGAGTYNEQFF. CDR3 DNA sequence: TGTGCCAGCAGCGTAGGCGGGGGGGCGGGCACCTACAATGAGCAGTTCTTC.

The rearrangement links TRBV6-5 to TRBJ1-1; 8 bases are a match to TRBD1. CDR1 and CDR2 from the germline V gene are MNHEY and SVGAGI. This CDR3 is 14 amino acids long. Losses at the gene ends were 8 bases for V and 4 bases for J; bases not matched to a gene: 9. CDR3 bases: TGTGCCAGCCAGGGGGCGCGACGAAGCACTGAAGCTTTCTTT. This sequence encodes CASQGARRSTEAFF.

This chain connects TRBV27 to TRBJ1-3; D may be TRBD1 (6 bases). The germline V gene encodes CDR1 MNHEY and CDR2 SMNVEV (reference sequence). V lost 6 bases to trimming and J lost 4 bases, with 10 bases between them. The CDR3 spans 13 residues. In DNA form, the CDR3 reads TGTGCCAGCAGCGACAGGTTGGGAAACACCATATATTTT. This sequence encodes CASSDRLGNTIYF.

V usage is TRBV28 and J usage is TRBJ2-3; perhaps TRBD1 as D (6 bases). V lost 8 bases and J lost 3, with 15 bases in between. Per germline, CDR1 MDHEN and CDR2 SYDVKM. The CDR3 contains 14 residues. CDR3 loop: CASGASGVTDTQYF. CDR3 nucleotide sequence: TGTGCCAGCGGCGCCTCAGGGGTTACAGATACGCAGTATTTT.

The chain combines TRBV11-2 with TRBJ1-2, with TRBD1 identical over 10 bases. J was trimmed by 5 bases and V by 4 bases; bases with no gene match: 1. Looked up from germline, CDR1 is SGHAT and CDR2 is FQNNGV. This CDR3 has 13 amino acids. CDR3 sequence: CASSWDRGYGYTF. The CDR3 DNA reads TGTGCCAGCAGCTGGGACAGGGGTTATGGCTACACCTTC.

V and J are TRBV2 and TRBJ1-1; tentatively, D is TRBD1 (5 bases). This CDR3 has 15 residues. Germline CDR1 is SNHLY and CDR2 is FYNNEI. The V and J ends lost 6 bases and 7 bases respectively, with 21 bases between them. CDR3 nucleotide sequence: TGTGCCAGCAGCTACAGGCCCCTGGATCCGCTTGAAGCTTTCTTT. It codes for CASSYRPLDPLEAFF. Combining the CDR3 with reference TRBV2 and TRBJ1-1 gives the whole variable domain EPEVTQTPSHQVTQMGQEVILRCVPISNHLYFYWYRQILGQKVEFLVSFYNNEISEKSEIFDDQFSVERPDGSNFTLKIRSTKLEDSAMYFCASSYRPLDPLEAFFGQGTRLTVV.

This clone turned up a few times. CDR3 region: CASRTDSGANVLTF. In DNA form, the CDR3 reads TGTGCCAGCCGGACAGACTCTGGGGCCAACGTCCTGACTTTC. The chain carries TRBV6-4 and TRBJ2-6, with a possible D match to TRBD1 (6 bases). Germline V gene lookup returns CDR1 MRHNA and CDR2 SNTAGT. The CDR3 totals 14 residues. V lost 8 bases and J lost 0, with 8 bases in between.